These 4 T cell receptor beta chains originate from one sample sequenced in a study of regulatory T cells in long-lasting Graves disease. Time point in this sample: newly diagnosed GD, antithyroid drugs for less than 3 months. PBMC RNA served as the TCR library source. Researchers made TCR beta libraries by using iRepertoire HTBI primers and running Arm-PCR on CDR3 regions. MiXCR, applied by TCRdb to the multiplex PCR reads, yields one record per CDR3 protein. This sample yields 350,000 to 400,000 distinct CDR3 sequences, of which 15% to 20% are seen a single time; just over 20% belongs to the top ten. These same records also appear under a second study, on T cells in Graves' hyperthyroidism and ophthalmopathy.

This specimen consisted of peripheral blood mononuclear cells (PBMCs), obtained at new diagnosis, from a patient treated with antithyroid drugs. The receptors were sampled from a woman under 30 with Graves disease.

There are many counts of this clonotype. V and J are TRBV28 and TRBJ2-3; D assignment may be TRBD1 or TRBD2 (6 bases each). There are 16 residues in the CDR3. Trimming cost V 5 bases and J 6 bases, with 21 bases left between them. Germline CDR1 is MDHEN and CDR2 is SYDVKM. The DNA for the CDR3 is TGTGCCAGCAGTGGGCCCCGAGGGGGGAATACGGATACGCAGTATTTT. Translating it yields CASSGPRGGNTDTQYF.

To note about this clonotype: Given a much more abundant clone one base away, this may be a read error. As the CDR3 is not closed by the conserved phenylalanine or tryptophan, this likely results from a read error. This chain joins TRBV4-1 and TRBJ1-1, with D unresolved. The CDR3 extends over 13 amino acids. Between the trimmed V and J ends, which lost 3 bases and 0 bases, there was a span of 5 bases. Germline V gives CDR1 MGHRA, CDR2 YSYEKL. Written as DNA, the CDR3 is TGCGCCAGCAGCCATGATATGAACACTGAAGCTTTCCTT. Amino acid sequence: CASSHDMNTEAFL.

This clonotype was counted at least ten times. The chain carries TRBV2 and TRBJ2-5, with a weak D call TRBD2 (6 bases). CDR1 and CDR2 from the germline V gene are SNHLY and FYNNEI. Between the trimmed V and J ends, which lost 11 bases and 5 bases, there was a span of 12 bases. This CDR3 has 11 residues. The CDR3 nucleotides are TGTGCCGGCGGGGATGGGGAGACCCAGTACTTC. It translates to CAGGDGETQYF.

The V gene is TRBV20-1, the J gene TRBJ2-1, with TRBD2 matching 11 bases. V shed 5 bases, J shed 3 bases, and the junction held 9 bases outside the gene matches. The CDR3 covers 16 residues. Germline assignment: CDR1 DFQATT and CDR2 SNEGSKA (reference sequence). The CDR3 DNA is TGCAGTGCTGCACCCGGGACTAGCGGATTCTACAATGAGCAGTTCTTC. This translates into CSAAPGTSGFYNEQFF.